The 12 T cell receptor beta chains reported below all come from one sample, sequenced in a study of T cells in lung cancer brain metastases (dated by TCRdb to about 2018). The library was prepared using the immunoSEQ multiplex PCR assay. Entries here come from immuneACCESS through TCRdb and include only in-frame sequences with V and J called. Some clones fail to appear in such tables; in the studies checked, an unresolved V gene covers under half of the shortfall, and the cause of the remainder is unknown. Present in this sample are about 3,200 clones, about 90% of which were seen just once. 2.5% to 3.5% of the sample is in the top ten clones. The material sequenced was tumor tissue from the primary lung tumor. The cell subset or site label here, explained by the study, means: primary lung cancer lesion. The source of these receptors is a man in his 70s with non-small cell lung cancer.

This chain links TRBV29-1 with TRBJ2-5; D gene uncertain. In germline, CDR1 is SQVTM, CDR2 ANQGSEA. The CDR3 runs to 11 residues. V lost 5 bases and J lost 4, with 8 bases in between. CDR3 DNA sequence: TGCAGCGTTATCCGCGGAGAGACCCAGTACTTC. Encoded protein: CSVIRGETQYF.

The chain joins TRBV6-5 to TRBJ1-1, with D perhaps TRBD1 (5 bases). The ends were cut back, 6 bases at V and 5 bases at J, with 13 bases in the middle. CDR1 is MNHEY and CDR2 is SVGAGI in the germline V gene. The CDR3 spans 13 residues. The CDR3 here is CASRTSSGTEAFF. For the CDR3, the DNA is TGTGCCAGCAGGACCTCATCAGGGACTGAAGCTTTCTTT.

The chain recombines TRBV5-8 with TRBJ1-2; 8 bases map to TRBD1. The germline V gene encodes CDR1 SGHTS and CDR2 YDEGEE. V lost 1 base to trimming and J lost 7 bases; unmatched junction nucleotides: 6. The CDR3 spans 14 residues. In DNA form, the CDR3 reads TGTGCCAGCAGCTTGTTGACAGGGGTTGCTGGCTACACCTTC. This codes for CASSLLTGVAGYTF.

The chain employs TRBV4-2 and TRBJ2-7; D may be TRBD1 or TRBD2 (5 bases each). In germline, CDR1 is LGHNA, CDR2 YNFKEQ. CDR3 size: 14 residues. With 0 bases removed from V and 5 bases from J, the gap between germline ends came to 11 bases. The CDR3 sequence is CASSQDWGFNEQYF. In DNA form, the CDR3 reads TGTGCCAGCAGCCAAGATTGGGGGTTCAACGAGCAGTACTTC.

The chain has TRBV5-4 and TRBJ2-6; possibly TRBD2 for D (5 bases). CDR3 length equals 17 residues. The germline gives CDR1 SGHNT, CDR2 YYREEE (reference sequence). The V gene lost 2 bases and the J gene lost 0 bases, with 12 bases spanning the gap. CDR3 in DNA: TGTGCCAGCAGCTTATGGAGCGGTTCCTCTGGGGCCAACGTCCTGACTTTC. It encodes CASSLWSGSSGANVLTF. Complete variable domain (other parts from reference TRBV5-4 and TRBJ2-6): ETGVTQSPTHLIKTRGQQVTLRCSSQSGHNTVSWYQQALGQGPQFIFQYYREEENGRGNFPPRFSGLQFPNYSSELNVNALELDDSALYLCASSLWSGSSGANVLTFGAGSRLTVL.

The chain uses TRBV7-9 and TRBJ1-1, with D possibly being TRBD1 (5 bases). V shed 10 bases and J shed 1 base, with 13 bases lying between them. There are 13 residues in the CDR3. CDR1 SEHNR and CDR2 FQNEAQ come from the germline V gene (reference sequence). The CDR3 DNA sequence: TGTGCCATTCAACAGGATACGAACACTGAAGCTTTCTTT. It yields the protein CAIQQDTNTEAFF. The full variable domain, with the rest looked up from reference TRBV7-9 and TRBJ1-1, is DTGVSQNPRHKITKRGQNVTFRCDPISEHNRLYWYRQTLGQGPEFLTYFQNEAQLEKSRLLSDRFSAERPKGSFSTLEIQRTEQGDSAMYLCAIQQDTNTEAFFGQGTRLTVV.

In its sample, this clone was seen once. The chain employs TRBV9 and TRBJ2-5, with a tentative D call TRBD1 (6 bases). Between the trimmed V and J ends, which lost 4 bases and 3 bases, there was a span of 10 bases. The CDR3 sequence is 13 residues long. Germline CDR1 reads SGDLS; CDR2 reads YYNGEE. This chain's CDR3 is CASSKGHKETQYF. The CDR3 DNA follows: TGTGCCAGCAGCAAGGGACACAAAGAGACCCAGTACTTC.

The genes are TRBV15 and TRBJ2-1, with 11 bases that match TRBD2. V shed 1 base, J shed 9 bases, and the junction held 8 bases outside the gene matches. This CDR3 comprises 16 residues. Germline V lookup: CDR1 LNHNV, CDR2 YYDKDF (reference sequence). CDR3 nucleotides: TGTGCCACCAGCAGAGCCGCACTAGCGGGAGTCGGTGAGCAGTTCTTC. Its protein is CATSRAALAGVGEQFF.

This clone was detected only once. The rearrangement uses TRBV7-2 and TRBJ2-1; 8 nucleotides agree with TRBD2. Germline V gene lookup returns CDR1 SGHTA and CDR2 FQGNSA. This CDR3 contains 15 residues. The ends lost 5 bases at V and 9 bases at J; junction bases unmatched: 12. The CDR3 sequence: CASSPRLLAAAEQFF. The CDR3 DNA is TGTGCCAGCAGCCCTCGCTTACTAGCGGCGGCTGAGCAGTTCTTC.

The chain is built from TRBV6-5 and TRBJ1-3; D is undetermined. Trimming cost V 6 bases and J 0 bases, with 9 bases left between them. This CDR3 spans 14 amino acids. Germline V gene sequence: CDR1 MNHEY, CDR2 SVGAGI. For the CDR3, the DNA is TGTGCCAGCAGGGAAAACTACTCTGGAAACACCATATATTTT. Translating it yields CASRENYSGNTIYF.

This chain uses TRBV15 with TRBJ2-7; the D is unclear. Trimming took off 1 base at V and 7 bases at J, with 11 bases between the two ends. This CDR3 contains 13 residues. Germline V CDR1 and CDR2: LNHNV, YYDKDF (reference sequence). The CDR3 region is CATSRVSVGEQYF. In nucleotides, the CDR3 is TGTGCCACCAGCAGAGTATCCGTAGGAGAGCAGTACTTC.

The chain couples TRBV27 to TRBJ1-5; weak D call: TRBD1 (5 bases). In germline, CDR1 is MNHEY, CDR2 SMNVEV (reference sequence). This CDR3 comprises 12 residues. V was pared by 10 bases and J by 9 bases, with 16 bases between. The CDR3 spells CANRRGKGPQHF. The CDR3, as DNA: TGTGCCAACCGCCGGGGGAAGGGGCCCCAGCATTTT.